This T cell receptor beta chain was recorded in a study of response to subunit inactivated influenza vaccine. The study, taken as a whole, reports: Every seasonal influenza vaccination brings in few new T cells, the authors suggested.

As for this clonotype: Its matching antigen is unknown.

TCRdb re-derived calls from the RT-PCR reads in MiXCR, one entry per CDR3 protein. The sample holds a few hundred thousand distinct CDR3 sequences, roughly 22% seen once. The sequencing here drew on PBMCs from blood, taken roughly 20 months after vaccination. The TCR sequence derives from a man in his fifties or sixties who received an inactivated influenza vaccine.

This CDR3 is CASSPPQTYEQYF. As DNA, the CDR3 is TGTGCCAGCTCACCACCACAAACCTACGAGCAGTACTTC. This chain uses TRBV18 with TRBJ2-7; unclear D gene. Deletions cut 0 bases from V and 2 bases from J, with 5 bases between. The CDR3 length is 13 residues. CDR1 and CDR2 from the germline V gene are KGHSH and LQKENI.